The 8 T cell receptor beta chains in this list originate from one sample, sequenced in a study of blood T cell repertoires in COVID-19. Clones were read by immunoSEQ multiplex PCR, and TCRdb kept only the in-frame ones, dropping some. The sample holds about 140,000 clones, 80% seen once. What was sequenced was peripheral blood. The origin of the receptors is a man between 65 and 85 years old who had recovered from COVID-19.

CDR3 protein: CASSSPMRTPRTQYF. DNA of the CDR3: TGTGCCAGCAGTTCGCCGATGAGGACACCCAGGACCCAGTACTTC. The rearrangement joins TRBV27 to TRBJ2-5; the D gene is possibly TRBD1 (5 bases). Trimming pared 4 bases from V and 7 bases from J, leaving 19 bases between. Germline CDR1 is MNHEY and CDR2 is SMNVEV (reference sequence). CDR3 length equals 15 residues.

This chain connects TRBV14 to TRBJ2-7; D gene unclear. Germline CDR1 is SGHDN and CDR2 is FVKESK. V lost 1 base to trimming and J lost 4 bases, with 2 bases between them. The CDR3 has 11 amino acids. CDR3 region: CASSQAYEQYF. The CDR3 nucleotides are TGTGCCAGCAGCCAAGCTTACGAGCAGTACTTC.

The chain has TRBV14 and TRBJ1-1, with a possible D match to TRBD1 (5 bases). This CDR3 is 15 amino acids long. Deletions cut 6 bases from V and 0 bases from J, with 14 bases between. Germline assignment: CDR1 SGHDN and CDR2 FVKESK. As DNA, the CDR3 is TGTGCCAGCAGACGCCTCGACAGCGTGAACACTGAAGCTTTCTTT. It is translated as CASRRLDSVNTEAFF.

This clone came up once. The J gene is TRBJ2-1, the V gene TRBV10-3, with 9 bases identical to TRBD2. The CDR3 spans 14 residues. The ends lost 10 bases at V and 1 base at J; junction bases unmatched: 5. Per the germline V gene, CDR1 is ENHRY and CDR2 is SYGVKD. CDR3 in amino acids: CATKAGGSYNEQFF. CDR3 bases: TGTGCCACCAAAGCGGGAGGTTCCTACAATGAGCAGTTCTTC.

CDR3 bases: TGTGCCAGCAGCAAAGGCCTTGGGGCAGGGTTCGTGGAGACCCAGTACTTC. Its protein is CASSKGLGAGFVETQYF. The gene calls are TRBV21-1 and TRBJ2-5; the table assigns TRBD1, which was not confirmed against the DNA. TRBV21-1 is noted as a pseudogene. This CDR3 comprises 17 residues.

J is TRBJ1-5 and V is TRBV27; 7 bases are a match to TRBD1. The CDR3 has 13 residues. From germline, CDR1 is MNHEY and CDR2 SMNVEV (reference sequence). V shed 7 bases and J 6 bases; nucleotides not matched to a gene: 6. CDR3 DNA: TGTGCCAGCACAGGGGGTACCGGTCAGCCCCAGCATTTT. Amino acid sequence: CASTGGTGQPQHF.

The chain carries TRBV2 and TRBJ1-6, with TRBD1 matching over 10 bases. V lost 3 bases to trimming and J lost 7 bases; unmatched junction nucleotides: 3. In germline, CDR1 is SNHLY, CDR2 FYNNEI. The CDR3 consists of 15 residues. The CDR3 here is CASSEDRGKNSPLHF. In DNA, the CDR3 is TGTGCCAGCAGTGAGGACAGGGGGAAAAATTCACCCCTCCACTTT.

The chain joins TRBV6-5 to TRBJ1-1; D may be TRBD1 (6 bases). The CDR3 spans 14 residues. Germline CDR1 reads MNHEY; CDR2 reads SVGAGI. The V and J ends lost 0 bases and 1 base respectively, with 6 bases between them. The chain's CDR3 is CASSYSDRNTEAFF. CDR3 nucleotide sequence: TGTGCCAGCAGTTACTCGGACAGGAACACTGAAGCTTTCTTT.